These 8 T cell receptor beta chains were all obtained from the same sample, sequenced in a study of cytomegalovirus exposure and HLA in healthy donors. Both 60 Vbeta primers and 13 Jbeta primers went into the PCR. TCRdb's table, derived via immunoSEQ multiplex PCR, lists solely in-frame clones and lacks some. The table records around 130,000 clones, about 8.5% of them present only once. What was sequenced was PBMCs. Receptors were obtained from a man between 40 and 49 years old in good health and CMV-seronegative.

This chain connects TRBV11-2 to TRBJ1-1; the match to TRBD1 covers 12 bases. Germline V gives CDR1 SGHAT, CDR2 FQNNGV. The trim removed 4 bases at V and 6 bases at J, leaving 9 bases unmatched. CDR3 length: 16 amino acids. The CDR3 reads CASSSGTGGLSAEAFF. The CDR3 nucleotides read TGTGCCAGCAGCTCCGGGACAGGGGGCTTGAGCGCTGAAGCTTTCTTT.

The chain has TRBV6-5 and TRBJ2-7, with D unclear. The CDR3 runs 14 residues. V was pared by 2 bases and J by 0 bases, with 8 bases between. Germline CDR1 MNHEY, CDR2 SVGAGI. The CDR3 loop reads CASSYATYSYEQYF. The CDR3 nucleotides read TGTGCCAGCAGTTACGCAACCTACTCCTACGAGCAGTACTTC.

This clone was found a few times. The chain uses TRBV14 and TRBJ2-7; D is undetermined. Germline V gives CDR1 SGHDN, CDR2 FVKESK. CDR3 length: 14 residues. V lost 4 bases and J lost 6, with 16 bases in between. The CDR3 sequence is CASSPVRSYGEQYF. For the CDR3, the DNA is TGTGCCAGCAGCCCCGTTCGGTCCTACGGCGAGCAGTACTTC.

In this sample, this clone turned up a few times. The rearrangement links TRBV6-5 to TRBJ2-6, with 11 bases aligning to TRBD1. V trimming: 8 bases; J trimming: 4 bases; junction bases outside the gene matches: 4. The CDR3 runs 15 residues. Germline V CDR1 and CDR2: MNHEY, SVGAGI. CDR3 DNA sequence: TGTGCCAGCGCGGACAGGGGGCCAGGGGCCAACGTCCTGACTTTC. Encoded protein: CASADRGPGANVLTF.

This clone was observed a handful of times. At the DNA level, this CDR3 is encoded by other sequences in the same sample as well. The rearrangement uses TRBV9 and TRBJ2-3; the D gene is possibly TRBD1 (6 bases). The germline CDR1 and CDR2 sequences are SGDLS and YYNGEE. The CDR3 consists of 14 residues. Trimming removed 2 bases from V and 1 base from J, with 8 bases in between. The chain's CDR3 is CASSVGAGTDTQYF. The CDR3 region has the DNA TGTGCCAGCAGCGTGGGGGCTGGCACAGATACGCAGTATTTT.

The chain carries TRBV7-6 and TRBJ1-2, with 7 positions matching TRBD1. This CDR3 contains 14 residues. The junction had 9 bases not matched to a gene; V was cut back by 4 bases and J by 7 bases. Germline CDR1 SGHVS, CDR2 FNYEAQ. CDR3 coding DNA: TGTGCCAGCAGCTCACAGACAGGGTCCGGTGGCTACACCTTC. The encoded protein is CASSSQTGSGGYTF.

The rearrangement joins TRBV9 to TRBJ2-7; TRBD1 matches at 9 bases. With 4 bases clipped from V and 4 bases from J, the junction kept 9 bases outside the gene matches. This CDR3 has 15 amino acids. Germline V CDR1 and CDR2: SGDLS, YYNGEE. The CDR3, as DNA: TGTGCCAGCAGCCAGGGGGGGGACAGGGTATACGAGCAGTACTTC. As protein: CASSQGGDRVYEQYF.

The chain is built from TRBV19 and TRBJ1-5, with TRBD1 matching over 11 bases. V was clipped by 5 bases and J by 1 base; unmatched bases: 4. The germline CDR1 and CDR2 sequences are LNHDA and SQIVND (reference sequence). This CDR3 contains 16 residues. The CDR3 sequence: CASSPGTGGSNQPQHF. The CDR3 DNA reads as TGTGCCAGTAGTCCGGGGACAGGGGGAAGCAATCAGCCCCAGCATTTT.